Following are 9 T cell receptor beta chains from one sample sequenced in a study of blood T cells in healthy people across ages. It was with a sample-barcoded 5' primer and a J-beta primer mix that a second PCR of about 6 to 11 cycles was run. TCRdb re-derived calls from the 5' RACE reads in MiXCR, one entry per CDR3 protein. The top ten clones hold roughly 34% of a sample with about 640,000 distinct CDR3 sequences, roughly 58% of them seen once. The sequencing sample was made of blood. These receptors originate from a man in his 60s in good health.

The gene calls are TRBV12-3 or TRBV12-4 and TRBJ1-4; 7 bases are shared with TRBD1. The CDR3 extends over 14 amino acids. Losses at the gene ends were 0 bases for V and 7 bases for J; bases not matched to a gene: 2. The DNA of the CDR3 is TGTGCCAGCAGTTTAGCGCCAGGGGGTGAAAAACTGTTTTTT. Translating gives CASSLAPGGEKLFF.

The chain has TRBV6-6 and TRBJ2-1; D perhaps matches TRBD2 (5 bases). V gave up 6 bases and J gave up 6 bases, with 18 bases separating them. Looked up from germline, CDR1 is MNHNY and CDR2 is SVGAGI (reference sequence). The CDR3 extends over 15 amino acids. The CDR3 sequence: CASSKGEIVGNEQFF. The CDR3, as DNA: TGTGCCAGCAGCAAGGGAGAAATAGTGGGCAATGAGCAGTTCTTC.

The genes are TRBV7-8 and TRBJ2-5; 13 bases agree with TRBD2. This CDR3 contains 15 residues. The V gene's germline CDR1 is SGHVS and CDR2 FQNEAQ. V was pared by 5 bases and J by 5 bases, with 5 bases of the junction left unmatched. The CDR3 protein is CASSTSGGGMETQYF. CDR3 bases: TGTGCCAGCAGCACTAGCGGGGGGGGCATGGAGACCCAGTACTTC.

The chain combines TRBV20-1 with TRBJ1-1; 10 nucleotides match TRBD1. CDR3 size: 14 residues. Germline CDR1 reads DFQATT; CDR2 reads SNEGSKA (reference sequence). The trim removed 6 bases at V and 10 bases at J, leaving 14 bases unmatched. CDR3 coding DNA: TGCAGTGCCGATCCCGGGACAGGGGCGGAGGGAGCTTTCTTT. It translates to CSADPGTGAEGAFF.

J is TRBJ2-4 and V is TRBV3-1, with 9 positions matching TRBD1. Germline CDR1 and CDR2: LGHDT and YNNKEL (reference sequence). Trimming cost V 1 base and J 13 bases; bases outside gene matches: 8. There are 14 residues in the CDR3. The CDR3, as DNA: TGTGCCAGCAGCCAAGGGGGACAGGGAATCTTACAGTACTTC. Protein product: CASSQGGQGILQYF.

The chain recombines TRBV9 with TRBJ1-2; no definite D call. CDR3 size: 12 residues. From germline, CDR1 is SGDLS and CDR2 YYNGEE. V was shortened by 0 bases and J by 7 bases, with 7 bases between the two germline ends. The CDR3 sequence: CASSVAWGGYTF. In DNA form, the CDR3 reads TGTGCCAGCAGCGTAGCCTGGGGTGGCTACACCTTC.

The V gene is TRBV12-3 or TRBV12-4, the J gene TRBJ2-1; the match to TRBD2 covers 7 bases. Germline trimming cut 3 bases from V and 3 bases from J; bases unmatched to any gene: 2. The CDR3 is 14 amino acids. This chain's CDR3 is CASSLPSGYNEQFF. The CDR3 region has the DNA TGTGCCAGCAGTTTGCCTAGCGGCTACAATGAGCAGTTCTTC.

This clonotype was seen a handful of times. The chain couples TRBV7-2 to TRBJ2-5; 7 nucleotides match TRBD1. The CDR3 has 15 residues. Unmatched junction bases numbered 7, after V lost 4 bases and J lost 2 bases. Per the germline V gene, CDR1 is SGHTA and CDR2 is FQGNSA. The DNA of the CDR3 is TGTGCCAGCAGCTCTCTAGGGACAGCGCAAGAGACCCAGTACTTC. Translation: CASSSLGTAQETQYF.

This clonotype was detected only a few times. The germline gene is not matched at one end of the junction; a read error may be the cause. The V gene is TRBV5-1, the J gene TRBJ2-1; tentatively, D is TRBD1 (6 bases). Germline CDR1 and CDR2: SGHRS and YFSETQ. The length of the CDR3 is 15 residues. The CDR3: CASSLMTGSSNEQFF. Written as DNA, the CDR3 is TGCGCCAGCAGCTTGATGACAGGATCCTCCAATGAGCAGTTCTTC.